Below, 8 T cell receptor beta chains from the same sample are listed, as sequenced in a study of long-term antiretroviral therapy in people with HIV. Researchers report immunoSEQ v3.0 was run at survey level. Produced via immunoSEQ multiplex PCR; TCRdb's table is partial and in-frame only. This sample has 20,000 to 25,000 clones; around 84% occur once, and the top ten carry 3.5% to 5.5%. This specimen was unsorted PBMCs, taken 1.3 years after starting antiretroviral therapy. The receptor source for this set is a man between 60 and 75 years old with HIV.

The chain carries TRBV5-4 and TRBJ1-2, with D uncertain. CDR1 SGHNT and CDR2 YYREEE come from the germline V gene (reference sequence). V shed 4 bases and J shed 5 bases, with 18 bases lying between them. There are 15 residues in the CDR3. The DNA for the CDR3 is TGTGCCAGCAGCCCCCCTGGCAGCGTGTTGTATGGCTACACCTTC. The encoded protein is CASSPPGSVLYGYTF.

The chain recombines TRBV29-1 with TRBJ2-6; unclear D gene. This CDR3 contains 14 residues. From germline, CDR1 is SQVTM and CDR2 ANQGSEA. Trimming removed 3 bases from V and 2 bases from J, with 8 bases in between. The CDR3 nucleotides are TGCAGCGTTGAGCGGTTTGCTGGGGCCAACGTCCTGACTTTC. Its translation: CSVERFAGANVLTF. The full variable domain, in which reference TRBV29-1 and TRBJ2-6 provide the parts outside the CDR3, is SAVISQKPSRDICQRGTSLTIQCQVDSQVTMMFWYRQQPGQSLTLIATANQGSEATYESGFVIDKFPISRPNLTFSTLTVSNMSPEDSSIYLCSVERFAGANVLTFGAGSRLTVL.

The chain combines TRBV27 with TRBJ1-5, with unresolved D. Germline V gives CDR1 MNHEY, CDR2 SMNVEV (reference sequence). Deletions cut 0 bases from V and 7 bases from J, with 10 bases between. This CDR3 is 14 amino acids long. CDR3 sequence reads: CASSLSRLRQPQHF. In DNA form, the CDR3 reads TGTGCCAGCAGTTTATCTCGGTTACGGCAGCCCCAGCATTTT.

CDR3 residues: CASSDYTGTQYF. The CDR3, as DNA: TGTGCCAGCAGCGACTATACAGGGACCCAGTACTTC. The chain joins TRBV2 to TRBJ2-5; tentatively, D is TRBD1 or TRBD2 (5 bases each). The ends were cut back, 6 bases at V and 7 bases at J, with 12 bases in the middle. CDR3 length: 12 residues. CDR1 SNHLY and CDR2 FYNNEI come from the germline V gene.

This clone was seen a single time. The chain combines TRBV14 with TRBJ2-5; 8 nucleotides line up with TRBD2. Germline loops: CDR1 SGHDN, CDR2 FVKESK. With V trimmed by 4 bases and J by 5 bases, 12 bases remained unmatched. The CDR3 spans 16 residues. In DNA, the CDR3 is TGTGCCAGCAGCCTTGGTAGCGGGATCAGTATGGAGACCCAGTACTTC. It specifies CASSLGSGISMETQYF.

The chain links TRBV6-1 to TRBJ1-3; a possible D gene is TRBD1 (5 bases). V lost 2 bases and J 0 bases, leaving 14 bases between the germline ends. CDR3 length equals 17 residues. Per germline, CDR1 MNHNS and CDR2 SASEGT. CDR3 in DNA: TGTGCCAGCAGTGAATATGGGGGAACTATCTCTGGAAACACCATATATTTT. Residues: CASSEYGGTISGNTIYF.

This clone was picked up a small number of times. The chain employs TRBV9 and TRBJ2-7; 8 bases are shared with TRBD2. The CDR3 length is 15 residues. Germline loops: CDR1 SGDLS, CDR2 YYNGEE. V trimming: 4 bases; J trimming: 2 bases; junction bases outside the gene matches: 8. CDR3 nucleotide sequence: TGTGCCAGCAGCTCGAGCGGGGGCCTGACCTACGAGCAGTACTTC. Its translation is CASSSSGGLTYEQYF.

The V and J genes are TRBV5-1 and TRBJ2-5; D unclear. In germline, CDR1 is SGHRS, CDR2 YFSETQ. The CDR3 has 13 amino acids. V was shortened by 4 bases and J by 4 bases, with 11 bases between the two germline ends. For the CDR3, the DNA is TGCGCCAGCAGCCGGATTTCTGGAGAGACCCAGTACTTC. Its protein product is CASSRISGETQYF.